These 25 T cell receptor beta chains were all obtained from the same sample, sequenced in a study of T cell responses to AZD1222 COVID-19 vaccine. Clones were sequenced by immunoSEQ multiplex PCR, and TCRdb holds only the in-frame ones, with some missing. The sample includes around 150,000 clones, around 90% seen only once; the top ten take under 1.2%. Sequences were derived from peripheral blood, sampled 28 days after the second AZD1222 dose. Source of these receptors: an adult who received the AZD1222 COVID-19 vaccine.

This clone was picked up a small number of times. The chain uses TRBV9 and TRBJ2-2; D not resolved. V was pared by 4 bases and J by 5 bases, with 18 bases between. The CDR3 is 16 residues long. Germline V gene lookup returns CDR1 SGDLS and CDR2 YYNGEE. CDR3 coding DNA: TGTGCCAGCAGCCAAGACGGTTCTATGGGGACCGGGGAGCTGTTTTTT. This codes for CASSQDGSMGTGELFF.

V and J are TRBV2 and TRBJ1-2, with D possibly matching TRBD1 (6 bases). The germline gives CDR1 SNHLY, CDR2 FYNNEI. The CDR3 runs to 14 residues. V was cut by 9 bases and J by 6 bases, with 20 bases left in between. CDR3 DNA sequence: TGTGCCAGACCAACTTTACAGGGTGGCGATGGCTACACCTTC. It encodes CARPTLQGGDGYTF.

The sample holds one count of this clone. V usage is TRBV9 and J usage is TRBJ2-1, with D perhaps assigned TRBD1 or TRBD2 (6 bases each). Trimming shortened V by 3 bases and J by 5 bases, and 15 bases separated the two germline ends. This CDR3 has 15 residues. Germline V gene data show CDR1 as SGDLS and CDR2 as YYNGEE. In DNA, the CDR3 is TGTGCCAGCAGCGCGGGGGCGGACCATAACAATGAGCAGTTCTTC. Encoded protein: CASSAGADHNNEQFF.

The V call is TRBV11-2, the J call TRBJ1-5; 9 nucleotides align to TRBD1. V shed 2 bases, J shed 2 bases, and the junction held 1 base outside the gene matches. Germline V lookup: CDR1 SGHAT, CDR2 FQNNGV. The CDR3 is 15 amino acids. CDR3 protein: CASSLRQGGNQPQHF. The CDR3 bases are TGTGCCAGCAGCTTACGACAGGGGGGCAATCAGCCCCAGCATTTT.

The V and J genes are TRBV5-1 and TRBJ1-2; 10 nucleotides align to TRBD1. V was pared by 4 bases and J by 3 bases, with 12 bases of the junction left unmatched. The CDR3 is 17 residues long. CDR1 and CDR2 from the germline V gene are SGHRS and YFSETQ. The CDR3 coding sequence is TGCGCCAGCAGCCCGACCCGGCGGGACAGGGGAGACTATGGCTACACCTTC. It translates to CASSPTRRDRGDYGYTF.

In its sample, this clone was seen once. The chain recombines TRBV6-2 or TRBV6-3 with TRBJ2-5; D is possibly TRBD2 (6 bases). Germline CDR1 is MNHEY and CDR2 is SVGEGT. The CDR3 covers 15 residues. V lost 3 bases, J lost 9 bases, and 20 bases lay in between. The CDR3 nucleotides read TGTGCCAGCAGTTATCTAGTCAGGCCTGGGGAGGCCCAGTACTTC. This gives the protein CASSYLVRPGEAQYF.

The genes are TRBV19 and TRBJ1-5; the D gene is possibly TRBD1 (6 bases). Germline values: CDR1 LNHDA, CDR2 SQIVND (reference sequence). The CDR3 sequence is 17 residues long. V was shortened by 3 bases and J by 0 bases, with 15 bases between the two germline ends. CDR3: CASSIAGEPYSNQPQHF. CDR3 in DNA: TGTGCCAGTAGTATTGCAGGGGAACCCTATAGCAATCAGCCCCAGCATTTT.

The J gene is TRBJ2-7, the V gene TRBV5-1; TRBD1 matches 9 bases. Losses at the gene ends were 3 bases for V and 3 bases for J; bases not matched to a gene: 7. CDR1 and CDR2 (germline): SGHRS, YFSETQ. The CDR3 is 15 residues long. CDR3 amino acids: CASSSRPGQGYEQYF. Written as DNA, the CDR3 is TGCGCCAGCAGCTCGCGACCGGGACAGGGCTACGAGCAGTACTTC.

This clone was recorded once. The V gene is TRBV7-3, the J gene TRBJ1-2; D is perhaps TRBD1 (6 bases). V shed 6 bases and J shed 3 bases, with 17 bases lying between them. Germline CDR1 reads SGHTA; CDR2 reads FQGTGA. The CDR3 contains 15 residues. CDR3 coding DNA: TGTGCCAGCAGGGTTACAGGGCTCGGAGACTATGGCTACACCTTC. This codes for CASRVTGLGDYGYTF.

The chain's CDR3 is CASSYTTGREAFF. For the CDR3, the DNA is TGTGCCAGCAGTTACACGACAGGGAGGGAAGCTTTCTTT. The genes are TRBV6-6 and TRBJ1-1; 7 bases align to TRBD1. The CDR3 totals 13 residues. With 2 bases clipped from V and 8 bases from J, the junction kept 5 bases outside the gene matches. Germline V gives CDR1 MNHNY, CDR2 SVGAGI (reference sequence).

In DNA, the CDR3 is TGTGCCAGCACAAGGGAGGGACAGGGGTCGCAGTATTTT. This codes for CASTREGQGSQYF. The chain couples TRBV6-5 to TRBJ2-3; 10 bases align to TRBD1. After removal of 7 bases from V and 10 bases from J, the junction contained 8 bases not matched to a gene. The CDR3 contains 13 residues. CDR1 is MNHEY and CDR2 is SVGAGI in the germline V gene.

The chain recombines TRBV7-2 with TRBJ1-1; TRBD1 might be the D (6 bases). CDR1 is SGHTA and CDR2 is FQGNSA in the germline V gene. With 8 bases removed from V and 8 bases from J, the gap between germline ends came to 15 bases. The CDR3 is 12 amino acids. In nucleotides, the CDR3 is TGTGCCAGCGGGGGGGCAGACTTCGAAGCTTTCTTT. Translated, it gives CASGGADFEAFF.

The V call is TRBV5-4, the J call TRBJ1-2, with 9 bases that match TRBD1. The CDR3 contains 16 residues. CDR1 is SGHNT and CDR2 is YYREEE in the germline V gene (reference sequence). V trimming: 0 bases; J trimming: 3 bases; junction bases outside the gene matches: 6. CDR3 region: CASSLASGTGHYGYTF. CDR3 DNA sequence: TGTGCCAGCAGCTTGGCCTCCGGGACAGGGCACTATGGCTACACCTTC.

The chain is built from TRBV4-2 and TRBJ2-7; TRBD1 aligns across 9 bases. Germline trimming cut 4 bases from V and 0 bases from J; bases unmatched to any gene: 10. This CDR3 is built from 17 residues. Germline V gene lookup returns CDR1 LGHNA and CDR2 YNFKEQ. The CDR3 DNA sequence: TGTGCCAGCAGCCCCTCCACCGGGACAGGGAGCTCCTACGAGCAGTACTTC. Translation gives CASSPSTGTGSSYEQYF.

The chain couples TRBV5-6 to TRBJ2-5; D unclear. Germline CDR1 and CDR2: SGHDT and YYEEEE. V was shortened by 0 bases and J by 4 bases, with 10 bases between the two germline ends. The CDR3 spans 14 residues. This CDR3 reads CASSLGDLPETQYF. CDR3 coding DNA: TGTGCCAGCAGCTTGGGGGATCTTCCAGAGACCCAGTACTTC.

V and J are TRBV10-2 and TRBJ1-4; possible D gene TRBD1, 6 bases. The V and J ends lost 6 bases and 8 bases respectively, with 13 bases between them. Per germline, CDR1 WSHSY and CDR2 SAAADI. The CDR3 spans 13 residues. CDR3 DNA: TGCGCCAGCAGAGCAGGACAGCCGGAAAAACTGTTTTTT. This codes for CASRAGQPEKLFF.

The CDR3 spells CASSPPGQGPPVGEAFF. The CDR3 DNA sequence: TGTGCCAGCTCACCACCGGGACAGGGGCCGCCGGTCGGTGAAGCTTTCTTT. The V gene is TRBV18, the J gene TRBJ1-1; the match to TRBD1 covers 10 bases. The J segment lost 7 bases and the V segment lost 0 bases, leaving 11 bases of the junction unmatched. This CDR3 contains 17 residues. CDR1 and CDR2 (germline): KGHSH, LQKENI.

The genes are TRBV29-1 and TRBJ1-5; no reliable D call. This CDR3 spans 13 amino acids. From germline, CDR1 is SQVTM and CDR2 ANQGSEA. V was shortened by 4 bases and J by 3 bases, with 10 bases between the two germline ends. CDR3 region: CSVVSSLNQPQHF. CDR3 coding DNA: TGCAGCGTTGTTTCAAGCCTCAATCAGCCCCAGCATTTT.

This chain links TRBV6-1 with TRBJ1-2; D remains unclear. CDR1 MNHNS and CDR2 SASEGT come from the germline V gene. V was pared by 0 bases and J by 2 bases, with 10 bases between. The CDR3 sequence is 15 residues long. Here the CDR3 DNA reads TGTGCCAGCAGTGAAGCGTCCAGGTGGAACTATGGCTACACCTTC. Its protein product is CASSEASRWNYGYTF.

The genes are TRBV3-1 (or the pseudogene TRBV3-2) and TRBJ1-4; D not certain. CDR1 is LGHDT, CDR2 YNNKEL, per germline (reference sequence). The CDR3 spans 14 residues. The V gene lost 4 bases and the J gene lost 0 bases, with 6 bases spanning the gap. CDR3 sequence (DNA): TGTGCCAGCAGCCTCAGGTCAACTAATGAAAAACTGTTTTTT. This codes for CASSLRSTNEKLFF.

This sequence joins TRBV19 and TRBJ2-5; 7 bases align to TRBD1. The germline V gene encodes CDR1 LNHDA and CDR2 SQIVND (reference sequence). The CDR3 has 15 residues. V lost 11 bases and J lost 2; bases outside the gene matches: 14. The DNA for the CDR3 is TGTGCCGCCGGGCAGGGGGTCGGTCGGCAAGAGACCCAGTACTTC. This sequence encodes CAAGQGVGRQETQYF.

The V call is TRBV5-4, the J call TRBJ1-6, with TRBD1 as a possible D gene (6 bases). Germline-derived CDR1 and CDR2 are SGHNT and YYREEE (reference sequence). The ends were cut back, 0 bases at V and 5 bases at J, with 6 bases in the middle. The CDR3 runs 14 residues. The CDR3 region is CASSLDRDNSPLHF. For the CDR3, the DNA is TGTGCCAGCAGCTTGGACAGGGATAATTCACCCCTCCACTTT.

The V and J genes are TRBV6-5 and TRBJ1-1; D is perhaps TRBD1 (6 bases). CDR1 is MNHEY, CDR2 SVGAGI, per germline. This CDR3 is built from 13 residues. With 8 bases removed from V and 5 bases from J, the gap between germline ends came to 15 bases. The CDR3 DNA follows: TGTGCCAGCCTCCGGACAGAAAGGACTGAAGCTTTCTTT. It yields the protein CASLRTERTEAFF.

The gene calls are TRBV2 and TRBJ1-2, with 12 bases lining up with TRBD1. Trimming took 5 bases from V and 2 from J; bases not matched to a gene: 3. Germline V gives CDR1 SNHLY, CDR2 FYNNEI. The CDR3 has 15 amino acids. In DNA form, the CDR3 reads TGTGCCAGCAGTAGGGACAGGGGGCTGAACTATGGCTACACCTTC. Translation gives CASSRDRGLNYGYTF.

The table lists this clone with a count of one. V usage is TRBV15 and J usage is TRBJ1-6, with 8 bases aligning to TRBD1. The germline CDR1 and CDR2 sequences are LNHNV and YYDKDF (reference sequence). The CDR3 is made up of 15 amino acids. The trim removed 5 bases at V and 8 bases at J, leaving 8 bases unmatched. Here the CDR3 reads CATSGRTGMDSPLHF. DNA of the CDR3: TGTGCCACCAGCGGGAGGACAGGGATGGATTCACCCCTCCACTTT.